The 30 T cell receptor beta chains below were found in one sample sequenced in a study of shared clonotypes between healthy human individuals. Sequencing was performed with immunoSEQ multiplex PCR; in TCRdb, only in-frame clones are kept and a portion is missing. The data show more than 550,000 clones, with 90% seen just once and 34% held by the top ten. The sequenced sample consisted of memory CD8+ T cells from PBMCs. Subset meaning: CD45RO+ cells pooled with CCR7-negative TemRA cells. These receptors were obtained from a man between 18 and 29 years old in good health. Some clones in this sample may be carry-over from other donors' samples.

This chain uses TRBV14 with TRBJ2-7; D uncertain. Trimming took off 4 bases at V and 0 bases at J, with 16 bases between the two ends. CDR1 is SGHDN, CDR2 FVKESK, per germline. The CDR3 contains 16 residues. CDR3 bases: TGTGCCAGCAGCCCCGGGCCTAGGCCGGTCTCCTACGAGCAGTACTTC. Its protein product is CASSPGPRPVSYEQYF.

The chain has TRBV27 and TRBJ2-7, with a weak D call TRBD1 (5 bases). Germline CDR1 reads MNHEY; CDR2 reads SMNVEV (reference sequence). The CDR3 length is 13 residues. V lost 6 bases and J 5 bases, leaving 14 bases between the germline ends. The CDR3 is CASSRRQPHEQYF. In DNA, the CDR3 is TGTGCCAGCAGCCGTAGACAGCCACACGAGCAGTACTTC.

This sequence joins TRBV6-5 and TRBJ1-2; D is uncertain. This CDR3 comprises 13 residues. Trimming shortened V by 4 bases and J by 4 bases, and 10 bases separated the two germline ends. CDR1 and CDR2 (germline): MNHEY, SVGAGI. The CDR3 nucleotides read TGTGCCAGCAGTTTTTACATCGGCTATGGCTACACCTTC. This codes for CASSFYIGYGYTF.

V gene TRBV7-8 combines with J gene TRBJ1-1; possibly TRBD1 for D (5 bases). The CDR3 extends over 13 amino acids. Trimming cost V 5 bases and J 6 bases, with 13 bases left between them. Germline V gene lookup returns CDR1 SGHVS and CDR2 FQNEAQ. The CDR3 bases are TGTGCCAGCAGCCCCCGTTTGGGGCCTGAAGCTTTCTTT. Amino acids: CASSPRLGPEAFF.

This chain uses TRBV5-4 with TRBJ2-7, with 10 bases lining up with TRBD1. Germline-derived CDR1 and CDR2 are SGHNT and YYREEE (reference sequence). The CDR3 runs 14 residues. Losses at the gene ends were 4 bases for V and 3 bases for J; bases not matched to a gene: 4. The CDR3 nucleotides are TGTGCCAGCAGCGCCTGGACAGGGGGCTACGAGCAGTACTTC. This sequence encodes CASSAWTGGYEQYF.

This chain joins TRBV7-9 and TRBJ2-7; D possibly matches TRBD1 or TRBD2 (5 bases each). Per germline, CDR1 SEHNR and CDR2 FQNEAQ (reference sequence). The CDR3 sequence is 14 residues long. Trimming stripped 3 bases from V and 5 bases from J, with 14 bases between. This CDR3 reads CASSLLGRGDEQYF. As DNA, the CDR3 is TGTGCCAGCAGCTTGCTGGGACGAGGGGACGAGCAGTACTTC.

V and J are TRBV18 and TRBJ2-7, with 10 nucleotides matching TRBD1. The junction had 6 bases not matched to a gene; V was cut back by 3 bases and J by 4 bases. The CDR3 is made up of 15 amino acids. From germline, CDR1 is KGHSH and CDR2 LQKENI. CDR3 bases: TGTGCCAGCTCACCTGGGGACAGGGGTCCTTACGAGCAGTACTTC. Its translation is CASSPGDRGPYEQYF.

CDR3 protein: CATSRGDRASQPQHF. The CDR3 DNA is TGTGCCACCAGCAGGGGGGACAGGGCATCTCAGCCCCAGCATTTT. The V call is TRBV15, the J call TRBJ1-5; TRBD1 aligns across 9 bases. The CDR3 sequence is 15 residues long. V lost 3 bases and J lost 6; bases outside the gene matches: 6. Germline V lookup: CDR1 LNHNV, CDR2 YYDKDF (reference sequence).

This clone was seen a single time. The chain couples TRBV29-1 to TRBJ2-7, with D tentatively TRBD2 (5 bases). CDR1 is SQVTM and CDR2 is ANQGSEA in the germline V gene. V lost 5 bases and J lost 3, with 23 bases in between. The CDR3 is 16 residues long. The CDR3: CSVKEVRTVSFYEQYF. The CDR3 DNA is TGCAGCGTTAAGGAGGTAAGAACAGTCAGTTTCTACGAGCAGTACTTC.

The V and J genes are TRBV9 and TRBJ2-6; a weak D match, TRBD2 (6 bases). The germline V gene has CDR1 SGDLS and CDR2 YYNGEE. This CDR3 has 20 residues. V lost 4 bases and J lost 0, with 23 bases in between. In nucleotides, the CDR3 is TGTGCCAGCAGCCAGCCTGGTCCCGGGACTGTATACTCTGGGGCCAACGTCCTGACTTTC. Amino acids: CASSQPGPGTVYSGANVLTF. Full variable domain (remainder filled in from reference TRBV9 and TRBJ2-6): DSGVTQTPKHLITATGQRVTLRCSPRSGDLSVYWYQQSLDQGLQFLIQYYNGEERAKGNILERFSAQQFPDLHSELNLSSLELGDSALYFCASSQPGPGTVYSGANVLTFGAGSRLTVL.

This clone came up a few times. The CDR3 DNA sequence: TGTGCCAGTAGTATAGTTTCGGCCCGCTTTTCGGAGCCCCAGCATTTT. Translating it yields CASSIVSARFSEPQHF. The rearrangement links TRBV19 to TRBJ1-5; the D is unclear. V was trimmed by 1 base and J by 8 bases, leaving 18 bases between them. The CDR3 consists of 16 residues. Germline assignment: CDR1 LNHDA and CDR2 SQIVND (reference sequence).

V is TRBV7-9 and J is TRBJ2-7, with 7 bases fitting TRBD1. J gave up 2 bases and V 4 bases, and 5 bases lay outside the gene matches. This CDR3 contains 14 residues. Looked up from germline, CDR1 is SEHNR and CDR2 is FQNEAQ (reference sequence). CDR3 residues: CASSSGQVTYEQYF. The CDR3 DNA follows: TGTGCCAGCAGCTCTGGACAGGTCACCTACGAGCAGTACTTC.

The rearrangement links TRBV7-3 to TRBJ2-7, with 10 bases identical to TRBD1. Germline values: CDR1 SGHTA, CDR2 FQGTGA. Germline trimming cut 6 bases from V and 6 bases from J; bases unmatched to any gene: 11. The CDR3 has 15 residues. The CDR3 coding sequence is TGTGCCAGCAGTGACCGGGACAGGGGTCTCTCCGAGCAGTACTTC. This gives the protein CASSDRDRGLSEQYF.

V gene TRBV28 combines with J gene TRBJ2-3, with 15 bases fitting TRBD2. The length of the CDR3 is 19 residues. Germline assignment: CDR1 MDHEN and CDR2 SYDVKM. V lost 2 bases, J lost 3 bases, and 9 bases stayed unmatched. The CDR3 loop reads CASSLGGGTSGRRTDTQYF. CDR3 DNA: TGTGCCAGCAGTTTAGGAGGCGGGACTAGCGGGAGGAGGACAGATACGCAGTATTTT.

V and J are TRBV28 and TRBJ2-7; weak D call: TRBD2 (5 bases). V was clipped by 5 bases and J by 2 bases, with 19 bases between them. This CDR3 is 16 amino acids long. Germline V gene sequence: CDR1 MDHEN, CDR2 SYDVKM. In DNA form, the CDR3 reads TGTGCCAGCAGTGAATTAGGCGGGTCTACGGCCTACGAGCAGTACTTC. Protein: CASSELGGSTAYEQYF. Supplemented by reference TRBV28 and TRBJ2-7, the full variable domain reads DVKVTQSSRYLVKRTGEKVFLECVQDMDHENMFWYRQDPGLGLRLIYFSYDVKMKEKGDIPEGYSVSREKKERFSLILESASTNQTSMYLCASSELGGSTAYEQYFGPGTRLTVT.

The genes are TRBV6-1 and TRBJ2-5; D is perhaps TRBD1 (6 bases). The tail of the sequence fits TRBJ2-7 better, so the J call may be wrong. Germline CDR1 reads MNHNS; CDR2 reads SASEGT. The CDR3 totals 14 residues. CDR3 nucleotide sequence: TGTGCCAGCAGCGAGGGGACAAGCTCCTACGAGCAGTACTTC. This translates into CASSEGTSSYEQYF.

The chain carries TRBV28 and TRBJ1-1; D perhaps matches TRBD1 (6 bases). Germline assignment: CDR1 MDHEN and CDR2 SYDVKM. V lost 10 bases, J lost 5 bases, and 17 bases lay in between. The CDR3 loop spans 13 amino acids. This CDR3 is CATDVTGSTEAFF. CDR3 DNA: TGTGCCACCGACGTAACAGGGAGTACTGAAGCTTTCTTT.

The chain carries TRBV7-9 and TRBJ2-7, with D unresolved. The germline V and J ends were trimmed by 1 base and 0 bases, with 7 bases remaining between them. There are 14 residues in the CDR3. Germline CDR1 is SEHNR and CDR2 is FQNEAQ (reference sequence). CDR3 bases: TGTGCCAGCAGCTTAGGGTTAGTCTCCTACGAGCAGTACTTC. The encoded protein is CASSLGLVSYEQYF.

This chain uses TRBV27 with TRBJ2-2; 14 bases agree with TRBD2. The CDR3 length is 18 residues. Germline V gene data show CDR1 as MNHEY and CDR2 as SMNVEV (reference sequence). Germline trimming cut 5 bases from V and 4 bases from J; bases unmatched to any gene: 9. The CDR3 DNA reads TGTGCCAGCAGTCGACTAGCGGGAGGGTACGTGGGCACCGGGGAGCTGTTTTTT. Translation: CASSRLAGGYVGTGELFF.

In its sample, this clone was seen a few times. The rearrangement joins TRBV11-2 to TRBJ2-3; D gene ambiguous. The germline V gene encodes CDR1 SGHAT and CDR2 FQNNGV. V lost 4 bases and J lost 6, with 8 bases in between. This CDR3 is built from 12 residues. CDR3 in amino acids: CASSSSGDTQYF. The CDR3 DNA follows: TGTGCCAGCAGCTCCTCCGGGGATACGCAGTATTTT.

V usage is TRBV28 and J usage is TRBJ2-1, with unresolved D. Trimming left V 11 bases short and J 7 bases short, with 9 bases between. This CDR3 comprises 10 residues. Germline V gene sequence: CDR1 MDHEN, CDR2 SYDVKM. The DNA for the CDR3 is TGTGCCCTGGGAAGAAATGAGCAGTTCTTC. This encodes CALGRNEQFF.

This chain links TRBV28 with TRBJ1-1; D is perhaps TRBD1 (5 bases). Germline-derived CDR1 and CDR2 are MDHEN and SYDVKM. V shed 6 bases and J shed 1 base, with 18 bases lying between them. The CDR3 spans 16 residues. For the CDR3, the DNA is TGTGCCAGCAGCCCCACAGGCCTTGACCCGAACACTGAAGCTTTCTTT. Translating it yields CASSPTGLDPNTEAFF.

This clone was counted many times. The V and J genes are TRBV6-4 and TRBJ2-3; weak D call: TRBD1 (6 bases). Trimming took 3 bases from V and 1 from J, leaving 11 bases between them. The CDR3 has 15 residues. The germline CDR1 and CDR2 sequences are MRHNA and SNTAGT. CDR3 amino acids: CASSDGAGGTDTQYF. DNA for the CDR3: TGTGCCAGCAGTGATGGGGCAGGGGGCACAGATACGCAGTATTTT.

The chain has TRBV27 and TRBJ1-1; TRBD1 matches 7 bases. Germline CDR1 and CDR2: MNHEY and SMNVEV (reference sequence). The V segment lost 6 bases and the J segment 1 base; nucleotides outside the gene matches: 5. The CDR3 covers 14 residues. The CDR3 DNA reads as TGTGCCAGCAGCCCGACAGGGACGAACACTGAAGCTTTCTTT. Its protein product is CASSPTGTNTEAFF.

The chain recombines TRBV5-6 with TRBJ2-7; 9 bases match TRBD1. This CDR3 is built from 16 residues. The J segment lost 0 bases and the V segment lost 5 bases, leaving 9 bases of the junction unmatched. CDR1 SGHDT and CDR2 YYEEEE come from the germline V gene. CDR3 sequence: CASSYFRDRDSYEQYF. CDR3 coding DNA: TGTGCCAGCAGTTATTTTCGGGACAGGGACTCCTACGAGCAGTACTTC.

This clone has only a few counts. V gene TRBV7-9 combines with J gene TRBJ1-4; D might be TRBD1 (5 bases). Trimming took 5 bases from V and 7 from J, leaving 11 bases between them. CDR3 length: 13 residues. The V gene's germline CDR1 is SEHNR and CDR2 FQNEAQ (reference sequence). The CDR3 spells CASSPGTVEKLFF. In nucleotides, the CDR3 is TGTGCCAGCAGCCCAGGGACGGTTGAAAAACTGTTTTTT.

The V gene is TRBV7-8, the J gene TRBJ2-6; the match to TRBD2 covers 7 bases. CDR1 is SGHVS and CDR2 is FQNEAQ in the germline V gene. This CDR3 has 18 residues. The trim removed 4 bases at V and 1 base at J, leaving 10 bases unmatched. DNA of the CDR3: TGTGCCAGCAGCTACCTTAGAGCGGGATTGTCTGGGGCCAACGTCCTGACTTTC. Translating it yields CASSYLRAGLSGANVLTF.

CDR3 DNA: TGTGCCAGCAGCCGAGGCTCCGGGACAGCCTATCAGCCCCAGCATTTT. This gives the protein CASSRGSGTAYQPQHF. The gene calls are TRBV14 and TRBJ1-5; 7 bases agree with TRBD1. Looked up from germline, CDR1 is SGHDN and CDR2 is FVKESK. The CDR3 is 16 amino acids. The trim removed 4 bases at V and 5 bases at J, leaving 11 bases unmatched. Full variable domain (outside the CDR3, taken from reference TRBV14 and TRBJ1-5): EAGVTQFPSHSVIEKGQTVTLRCDPISGHDNLYWYRRVMGKEIKFLLHFVKESKQDESGMPNNRFLAERTGGTYSTLKVQPAELEDSGVYFCASSRGSGTAYQPQHFGDGTRLSIL.

The CDR3 here is CSTTPQGEYGYTF. The CDR3 nucleotides are TGCAGCACCACCCCACAGGGGGAGTATGGCTACACCTTC. The chain employs TRBV29-1 and TRBJ1-2, with 8 positions matching TRBD1. V shed 8 bases and J 5 bases; nucleotides not matched to a gene: 10. This CDR3 contains 13 residues. Germline-derived CDR1 and CDR2 are SQVTM and ANQGSEA. Full variable domain (rest looked up from reference TRBV29-1 and TRBJ1-2): SAVISQKPSRDICQRGTSLTIQCQVDSQVTMMFWYRQQPGQSLTLIATANQGSEATYESGFVIDKFPISRPNLTFSTLTVSNMSPEDSSIYLCSTTPQGEYGYTFGSGTRLTVV.

V gene TRBV12-5 combines with J gene TRBJ1-5, with 9 bases that match TRBD1. Germline V gene lookup returns CDR1 LGHNT and CDR2 FRNRAP. Germline trimming cut 8 bases from V and 7 bases from J; bases unmatched to any gene: 12. The length of the CDR3 is 15 residues. Here the CDR3 reads CASRGVGQGKQPQHF. CDR3 coding DNA: TGTGCTAGTAGGGGGGTAGGACAGGGGAAACAGCCCCAGCATTTT.